The next 10 T cell receptor beta chains were all read from a single sample in a study of blood T cell repertoires in COVID-19. Using immunoSEQ multiplex PCR, the repertoire was profiled, and TCRdb retains in-frame clones only, with some absent. The sample lists 140,000 to 150,000 clones, 78% occurring once. The sequencing input was peripheral blood. The receptors come from a woman in her sixties or seventies with acute or convalescent COVID-19.

V gene TRBV19 combines with J gene TRBJ1-1; 8 bases agree with TRBD1. CDR1 is LNHDA, CDR2 SQIVND, per germline (reference sequence). The CDR3 has 12 amino acids. With V trimmed by 5 bases and J by 6 bases, 2 bases remained unmatched. The CDR3 DNA reads as TGTGCCAGTAGTGTACAGGGGGCTGAAGCTTTCTTT. Amino acids: CASSVQGAEAFF.

J is TRBJ1-3 and V is TRBV6-5, with D possibly matching TRBD1 (5 bases). Deletions cut 7 bases from V and 0 bases from J, with 13 bases between. The CDR3 is 15 residues long. Looked up from germline, CDR1 is MNHEY and CDR2 is SVGAGI. The CDR3 DNA is TGTGCCAGCATAAACAGGCTTTTCTCTGGAAACACCATATATTTT. Amino acids: CASINRLFSGNTIYF.

The chain carries TRBV5-4 and TRBJ2-2; 8 bases match TRBD1. Germline-derived CDR1 and CDR2 are SGHNT and YYREEE (reference sequence). The CDR3 spans 16 residues. The V segment lost 2 bases and the J segment 4 bases; nucleotides outside the gene matches: 7. CDR3 DNA sequence: TGTGCCAGCAGCTTCCCCAATCAGGGGGCCACCGGGGAGCTGTTTTTT. Protein: CASSFPNQGATGELFF.

CDR3 region: CASKDRGRTDTQYF. CDR3 bases: TGTGCCAGCAAGGACAGGGGACGCACAGATACGCAGTATTTT. The V and J genes are TRBV3-1 (or the pseudogene TRBV3-2) and TRBJ2-3, with TRBD1 identical over 9 bases. V was clipped by 7 bases and J by 1 base; unmatched bases: 3. This CDR3 is built from 14 residues. Germline-derived CDR1 and CDR2 are LGHDT and YNNKEL (reference sequence).

Only a few counts were recorded for this clone. The rearrangement links TRBV24-1 to TRBJ2-7; 8 bases align to TRBD2. The CDR3 extends over 13 amino acids. With 10 bases clipped from V and 0 bases from J, the junction kept 4 bases outside the gene matches. The V gene's germline CDR1 is KGHDR and CDR2 SFDVKD. CDR3 coding DNA: TGTGCCACGTCACTAGCGGACTCCTACGAGCAGTACTTC. Its protein product is CATSLADSYEQYF.

This clone appeared a few times. The chain recombines TRBV27 with TRBJ2-7; 11 bases fit TRBD2. The length of the CDR3 is 14 residues. The germline V gene has CDR1 MNHEY and CDR2 SMNVEV (reference sequence). V lost 8 bases and J lost 3; bases outside the gene matches: 6. The CDR3: CASGETSGNYEQYF. In nucleotides, the CDR3 is TGTGCCAGCGGGGAGACTAGCGGGAACTACGAGCAGTACTTC.

The count of this clone is one. The V call is TRBV5-6, the J call TRBJ1-5; possibly TRBD1 for D (5 bases). Germline V gives CDR1 SGHDT, CDR2 YYEEEE. V lost 4 bases and J lost 8, with 13 bases in between. CDR3 length equals 13 residues. CDR3 protein: CASSRDSGEPQHF. CDR3 in DNA: TGTGCCAGCAGCCGGGACTCAGGAGAGCCCCAGCATTTT.

This chain uses TRBV19 with TRBJ2-1; no clear D. This CDR3 is 17 amino acids long. From germline, CDR1 is LNHDA and CDR2 SQIVND (reference sequence). The V end lost 9 bases, the J end lost 0 bases, and 21 bases lay between the germline ends. CDR3 protein: CASPVTEAPFSYNEQFF. CDR3 coding DNA: TGTGCCAGCCCAGTAACTGAGGCCCCTTTCTCCTACAATGAGCAGTTCTTC.

A few counts support this clone. The chain uses TRBV2 and TRBJ2-1; 10 nucleotides align to TRBD2. V was clipped by 1 base and J by 10 bases; unmatched bases: 4. Germline CDR1 is SNHLY and CDR2 is FYNNEI. The CDR3 has 14 residues. CDR3 loop: CASSEGLAGEEQFF. CDR3 coding DNA: TGTGCCAGCAGTGAAGGGCTAGCGGGAGAAGAGCAGTTCTTC.

This chain uses TRBV18 with TRBJ1-2; a possible D gene is TRBD1 (5 bases). Germline V gene lookup returns CDR1 KGHSH and CDR2 LQKENI. V was shortened by 3 bases and J by 13 bases, with 21 bases between the two germline ends. This CDR3 spans 14 amino acids. CDR3 amino acids: CASSPRGTAGLLTF. The CDR3 DNA follows: TGTGCCAGCTCACCCCGGGGGACTGCTGGTCTACTCACCTTC.